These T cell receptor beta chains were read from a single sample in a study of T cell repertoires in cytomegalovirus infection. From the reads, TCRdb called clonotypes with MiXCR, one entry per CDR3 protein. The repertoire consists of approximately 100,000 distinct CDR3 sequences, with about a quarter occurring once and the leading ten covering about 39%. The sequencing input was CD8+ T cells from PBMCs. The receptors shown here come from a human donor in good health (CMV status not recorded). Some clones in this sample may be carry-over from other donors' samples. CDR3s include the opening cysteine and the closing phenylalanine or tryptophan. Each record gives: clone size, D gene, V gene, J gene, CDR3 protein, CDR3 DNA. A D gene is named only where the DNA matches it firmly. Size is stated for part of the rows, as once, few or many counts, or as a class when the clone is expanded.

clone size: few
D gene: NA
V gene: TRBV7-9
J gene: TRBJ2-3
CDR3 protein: CAGSLVQDVGTDTQYF
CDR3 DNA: TGTGCCGGCAGCTTAGTTCAGGACGTTGGCACAGATACGCAGTATTTT

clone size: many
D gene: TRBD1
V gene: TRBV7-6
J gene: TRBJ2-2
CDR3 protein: CASSPTGVTGELFF
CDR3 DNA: TGTGCCAGCAGCCCCACAGGGGTTACCGGGGAGCTGTTTTTT

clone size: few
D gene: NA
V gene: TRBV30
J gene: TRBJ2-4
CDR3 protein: CAWTPVSIAKNIQYF
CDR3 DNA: TGTGCCTGGACCCCCGTTTCGATAGCCAAAAACATTCAGTACTTC

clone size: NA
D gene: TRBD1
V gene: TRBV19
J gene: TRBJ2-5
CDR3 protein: CASKGGEETQYF
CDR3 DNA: TGTGCCAGTAAAGGGGGCGAGGAGACCCAGTACTTC

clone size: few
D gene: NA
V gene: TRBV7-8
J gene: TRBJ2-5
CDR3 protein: CASSLSPDQETQYF
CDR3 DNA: TGTGCCAGCAGCTTAAGCCCCGACCAAGAGACCCAGTACTTC

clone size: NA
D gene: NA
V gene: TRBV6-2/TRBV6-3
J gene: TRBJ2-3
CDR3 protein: CAAAGAGDTQYF
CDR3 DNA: TGTGCCGCGGCGGGGGCAGGCGATACGCAGTATTTT

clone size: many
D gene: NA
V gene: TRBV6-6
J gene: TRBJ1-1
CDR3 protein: CASSYPLTQGNTEAFF
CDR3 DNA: TGTGCCAGCAGTTACCCGTTAACTCAGGGGAACACTGAAGCTTTCTTT

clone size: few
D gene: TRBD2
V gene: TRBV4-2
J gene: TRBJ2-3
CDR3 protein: CASSQFHGSYSGGRDTQYF
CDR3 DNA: TGTGCCAGCAGCCAATTCCATGGGTCTTATAGCGGGGGCCGGGATACGCAGTATTTT

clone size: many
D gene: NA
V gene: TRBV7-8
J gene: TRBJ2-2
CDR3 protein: CASIGAASQMGHTGELFF
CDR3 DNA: TGTGCCAGCATTGGGGCAGCTTCTCAAATGGGGCACACCGGGGAGCTGTTTTTT

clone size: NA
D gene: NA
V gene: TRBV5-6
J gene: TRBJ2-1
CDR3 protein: CASSYSYNEQFF
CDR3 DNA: TGTGCCAGCAGCTACAGCTACAATGAGCAGTTCTTC

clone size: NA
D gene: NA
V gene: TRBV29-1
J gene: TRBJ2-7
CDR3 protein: CSVEAGTPNDYEQYF
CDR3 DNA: TGCAGCGTAGAAGCCGGGACTCCTAATGACTACGAGCAGTACTTC

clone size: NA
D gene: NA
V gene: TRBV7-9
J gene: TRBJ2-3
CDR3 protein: CASSLTGLVGADTQYF
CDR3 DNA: TGTGCCAGCAGCTTAACGGGCCTAGTTGGCGCAGATACGCAGTATTTT

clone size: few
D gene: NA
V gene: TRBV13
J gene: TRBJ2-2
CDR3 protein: CASSLAAAGELFF
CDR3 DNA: TGTGCCAGCAGCTTAGCGGCTGCCGGGGAGCTGTTTTTT

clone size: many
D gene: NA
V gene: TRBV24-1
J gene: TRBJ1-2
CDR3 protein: CATSDLTVGYTF
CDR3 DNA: TGTGCCACCAGTGACCTGACAGTTGGCTACACCTTC

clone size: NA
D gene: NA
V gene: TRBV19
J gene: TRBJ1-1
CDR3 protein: CASSIGPENTEAFF
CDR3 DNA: TGTGCCAGTAGTATTGGACCCGAAAACACTGAAGCTTTCTTT

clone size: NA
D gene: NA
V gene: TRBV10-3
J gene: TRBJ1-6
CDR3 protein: CAISESKLSGTTYNSPLHF
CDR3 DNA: TGTGCCATCAGTGAGTCGAAGTTGAGTGGGACAACCTATAATTCACCCCTCCACTTT

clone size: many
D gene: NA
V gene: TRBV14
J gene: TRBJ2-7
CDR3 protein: CASSPRGNKGYEQYF
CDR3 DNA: TGTGCCAGCAGCCCACGGGGGAACAAAGGCTACGAGCAGTACTTC

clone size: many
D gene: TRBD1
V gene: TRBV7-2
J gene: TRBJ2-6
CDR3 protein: CASSRDRLSSGANVLTF
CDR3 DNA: TGTGCCAGCAGCAGGGACAGGCTGTCCTCTGGGGCCAACGTCCTGACTTTC

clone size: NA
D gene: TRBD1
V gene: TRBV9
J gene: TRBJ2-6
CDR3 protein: CASSEDRSRVVLTF
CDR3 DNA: TGTGCCAGCAGCGAGGACAGGTCCCGAGTCGTCCTGACTTTC

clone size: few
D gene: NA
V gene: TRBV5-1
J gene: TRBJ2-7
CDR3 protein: CASSESSEQYF
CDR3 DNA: TGCGCCAGCAGCGAAAGTTCCGAGCAGTACTTC

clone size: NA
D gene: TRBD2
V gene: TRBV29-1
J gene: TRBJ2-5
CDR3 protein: CSVRRPGGPQYF
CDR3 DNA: TGCAGCGTTAGGCGGCCGGGAGGCCCTCAGTACTTC

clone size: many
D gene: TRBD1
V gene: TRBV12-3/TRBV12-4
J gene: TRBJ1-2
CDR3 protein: CASSDSRDRANYGYTF
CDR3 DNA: TGTGCCAGCAGTGACAGCCGGGACAGGGCCAACTATGGCTACACCTTC

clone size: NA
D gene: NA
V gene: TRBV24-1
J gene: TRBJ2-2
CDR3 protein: CATSDSTENTGELFF
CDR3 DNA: TGTGCCACCAGTGATTCGACGGAGAACACCGGGGAGCTGTTTTTT

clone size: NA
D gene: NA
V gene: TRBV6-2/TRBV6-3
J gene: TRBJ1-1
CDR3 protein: CASSYLAPGNTEAFF
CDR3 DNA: TGTGCCAGCAGTTACTTAGCACCGGGTAACACTGAAGCTTTCTTT

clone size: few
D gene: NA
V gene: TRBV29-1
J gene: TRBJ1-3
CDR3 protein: CSVEDREGAGNTIYF
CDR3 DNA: TGCAGCGTTGAAGATCGGGAGGGAGCGGGAAACACCATATATTTT

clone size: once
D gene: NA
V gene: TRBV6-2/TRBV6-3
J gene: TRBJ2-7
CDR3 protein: CASSRDEREQYF
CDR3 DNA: TGTGCCAGCAGCCGGGACGAACGGGAGCAGTACTTC

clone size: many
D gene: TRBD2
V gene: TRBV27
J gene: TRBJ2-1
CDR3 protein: CASNSLAGGYNEQFF
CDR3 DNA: TGTGCCAGCAACTCACTAGCGGGAGGGTACAATGAGCAGTTCTTC

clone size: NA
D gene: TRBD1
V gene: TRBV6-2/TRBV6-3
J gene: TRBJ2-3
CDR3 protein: CASSPGTERTDTQYF
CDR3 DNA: TGTGCCAGCAGCCCAGGGACAGAACGCACAGATACGCAGTATTTT

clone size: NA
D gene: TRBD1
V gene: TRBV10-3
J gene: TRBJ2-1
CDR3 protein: CAISESVGTGNNEQFF
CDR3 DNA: TGTGCCATCAGTGAGTCGGTTGGGACAGGGAACAATGAGCAGTTCTTC

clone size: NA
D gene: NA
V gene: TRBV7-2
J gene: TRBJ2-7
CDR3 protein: CVSSLDMSYEQYF
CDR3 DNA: TGTGTCAGCAGCTTAGATATGTCCTACGAGCAGTACTTC

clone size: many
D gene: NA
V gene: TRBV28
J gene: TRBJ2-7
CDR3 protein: CASSPPTETYEQYF
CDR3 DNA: TGTGCCAGCAGTCCCCCGACAGAGACCTACGAGCAGTACTTC

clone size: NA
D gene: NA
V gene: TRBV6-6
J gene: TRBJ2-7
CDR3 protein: CASSYWAPDGTGREQYF
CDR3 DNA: TGTGCCAGCAGTTATTGGGCCCCTGACGGAACTGGTAGGGAGCAGTACTTC

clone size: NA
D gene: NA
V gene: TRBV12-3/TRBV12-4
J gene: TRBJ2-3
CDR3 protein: CASSLATEGADTQYF
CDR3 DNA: TGTGCCAGCAGTTTAGCAACAGAGGGTGCAGATACGCAGTATTTT

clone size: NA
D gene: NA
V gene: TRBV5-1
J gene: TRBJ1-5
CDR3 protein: CASSSMGKHDQPQHF
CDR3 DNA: TGCGCCAGCAGCTCCATGGGGAAGCACGATCAGCCCCAGCATTTT

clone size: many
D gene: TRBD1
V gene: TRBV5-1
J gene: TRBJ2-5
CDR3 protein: CASTSGTEETQYF
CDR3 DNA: TGCGCCAGCACCTCCGGGACAGAAGAGACCCAGTACTTC

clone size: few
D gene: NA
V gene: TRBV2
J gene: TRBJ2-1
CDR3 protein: CASIQNEQFF
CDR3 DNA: TGTGCCAGCATCCAGAATGAGCAGTTCTTC